The 30 T cell receptor beta chains in this list originate from one sample, sequenced in a study of PD-L1 blockade in urothelial cancer. Some clones are missing from TCRdb's copy, which holds only in-frame ones; the method was immunoSEQ multiplex PCR. The sample lists about 130,000 clones; roughly 88% were seen once. Stated time point: peripheral blood 6 weeks after treatment start. The starting material was PBMCs, obtained around atezolizumab (anti-PD-L1) treatment. The source is a man in his forties or fifties with urothelial cancer.

This chain links TRBV13 with TRBJ2-7; possible D gene TRBD1, 5 bases. V dropped 1 base and J dropped 3 bases, with 7 bases sitting between them. Germline lookup yields CDR1 PRHDT and CDR2 FYEKMQ (reference sequence). This CDR3 is 13 amino acids long. In nucleotides, the CDR3 is TGTGCCAGCAGCTTAGCGCAGGGCTACGAGCAGTACTTC. Translated: CASSLAQGYEQYF.

This clone turned up a few times. The J gene is TRBJ2-5, the V gene TRBV28; D uncertain. This CDR3 spans 14 amino acids. Deletions cut 2 bases from V and 5 bases from J, with 12 bases between. Germline V gives CDR1 MDHEN, CDR2 SYDVKM. For the CDR3, the DNA is TGTGCCAGCAGTTTAATTGCCCGTCAGGAGACCCAGTACTTC. It yields the protein CASSLIARQETQYF.

The gene calls are TRBV7-8 and TRBJ2-7; maybe TRBD1 (5 bases). The CDR3 consists of 13 residues. The germline V and J ends were trimmed by 4 bases and 3 bases, with 10 bases remaining between them. Looked up from germline, CDR1 is SGHVS and CDR2 is FQNEAQ. CDR3 DNA sequence: TGTGCCAGCAGCTCAAGACAGATCTACGAGCAGTACTTC. Its protein product is CASSSRQIYEQYF.

This chain uses TRBV27 with TRBJ2-4, with a weak D call TRBD2 (5 bases). Germline-derived CDR1 and CDR2 are MNHEY and SMNVEV (reference sequence). Trimming left V 6 bases short and J 1 base short, with 7 bases between. The CDR3 is made up of 13 amino acids. The CDR3 loop reads CASRTGAKNIQYF. CDR3 nucleotides: TGTGCCAGCAGAACGGGGGCCAAAAACATTCAGTACTTC.

The genes are TRBV2 and TRBJ2-1, with TRBD2 identical over 7 bases. V was clipped by 2 bases and J by 9 bases; unmatched bases: 4. The CDR3 totals 13 residues. Germline assignment: CDR1 SNHLY and CDR2 FYNNEI. CDR3: CASSETGGGEQFF. The DNA of the CDR3 is TGTGCCAGCAGTGAAACTGGCGGGGGTGAGCAGTTCTTC.

V is TRBV6-1 and J is TRBJ1-5, with D unclear. The CDR3 is made up of 13 amino acids. Germline values: CDR1 MNHNS, CDR2 SASEGT. Trimming took 2 bases from V and 7 from J, leaving 9 bases between them. The CDR3 sequence is CASSEKRLQPQHF. As DNA, the CDR3 is TGTGCCAGCAGTGAAAAGCGGCTCCAGCCCCAGCATTTT.

The chain has TRBV9 and TRBJ2-5, with D unresolved. The CDR3 has 13 amino acids. Trimming pared 0 bases from V and 4 bases from J, leaving 7 bases between. Per germline, CDR1 SGDLS and CDR2 YYNGEE. The CDR3 DNA sequence: TGTGCCAGCAGCGTAGCCTCGGTAGAGACCCAGTACTTC. It codes for CASSVASVETQYF.

The chain is built from TRBV10-3 and TRBJ2-5; possibly TRBD2 for D (6 bases). In germline, CDR1 is ENHRY, CDR2 SYGVKD. The CDR3 has 15 residues. V lost 6 bases to trimming and J lost 5 bases, with 19 bases between them. DNA for the CDR3: TGTGCCATCAGCCCCTTCGGGAGTAGTTTGGAGACCCAGTACTTC. Residues: CAISPFGSSLETQYF.

This sequence joins TRBV16 and TRBJ2-2; 7 nucleotides match TRBD1. This CDR3 contains 14 residues. The germline V gene encodes CDR1 KGHSY and CDR2 FQNENV. The V gene end was trimmed by 2 bases and the J gene end by 3 bases; junction bases not matched to a gene: 0. The CDR3 DNA reads as TGTGCCAGCAGCCAACAGGGGGACACCGGGGAGCTGTTTTTT. This codes for CASSQQGDTGELFF.

The chain has TRBV15 and TRBJ1-5; D may be TRBD1 (6 bases). CDR1 is LNHNV, CDR2 YYDKDF, per germline (reference sequence). The CDR3 contains 15 residues. V lost 0 bases and J 5 bases, leaving 11 bases between the germline ends. The CDR3 here is CATSRDQGSDQPQHF. The CDR3 nucleotides read TGTGCCACCAGCAGAGATCAGGGGTCGGATCAGCCCCAGCATTTT.

The chain carries TRBV5-1 and TRBJ2-7, with 9 bases lining up with TRBD1. This CDR3 contains 16 residues. CDR1 and CDR2 (germline): SGHRS, YFSETQ. J lost 7 bases, V lost 4 bases, and 15 bases had no gene match. The DNA for the CDR3 is TGCGCCAGCAGCGTAACAGGGGGCCTAACCGCAGGGGAGCAGTACTTC. It yields the protein CASSVTGGLTAGEQYF.

The sample holds a few counts of this clone. The rearrangement joins TRBV5-1 to TRBJ2-2, with no clear D. The germline V and J ends were trimmed by 0 bases and 4 bases, with 7 bases remaining between them. In germline, CDR1 is SGHRS, CDR2 YFSETQ. This CDR3 region has 14 residues. The CDR3 is CASSLVLSTGELFF. The CDR3 nucleotides are TGCGCCAGCAGCTTGGTCCTCTCCACCGGGGAGCTGTTTTTT.

This clone was counted only a few times. The chain carries TRBV5-1 and TRBJ1-2, with D possibly matching TRBD1 (6 bases). Trimming pared 3 bases from V and 5 bases from J, leaving 11 bases between. This CDR3 comprises 13 residues. Germline CDR1 SGHRS, CDR2 YFSETQ. The CDR3, as DNA: TGCGCCAGCAGCTCTACTCAGGGGTATGGCTACACCTTC. Translating gives CASSSTQGYGYTF.

The chain couples TRBV7-9 to TRBJ2-2; 8 bases align to TRBD2. The V and J ends lost 0 bases and 4 bases, in that order; junction bases with no gene match: 7. The length of the CDR3 is 17 residues. Germline assignment: CDR1 SEHNR and CDR2 FQNEAQ (reference sequence). CDR3 bases: TGTGCCAGCAGCTTAGCGCGGGCGGGAGGTTCCACCGGGGAGCTGTTTTTT. The encoded protein is CASSLARAGGSTGELFF. Supplemented by reference TRBV7-9 and TRBJ2-2, the full variable domain reads DTGVSQNPRHKITKRGQNVTFRCDPISEHNRLYWYRQTLGQGPEFLTYFQNEAQLEKSRLLSDRFSAERPKGSFSTLEIQRTEQGDSAMYLCASSLARAGGSTGELFFGEGSRLTVL.

This sequence joins TRBV5-1 and TRBJ2-3; D possibly corresponds to TRBD1 (5 bases). Germline V CDR1 and CDR2: SGHRS, YFSETQ. The germline V and J ends were trimmed by 0 bases and 0 bases, with 5 bases remaining between them. CDR3 length: 14 residues. This chain's CDR3 is CASSLGQSTDTQYF. CDR3 bases: TGCGCCAGCAGCTTGGGACAGAGCACAGATACGCAGTATTTT.

The V gene is TRBV6-1, the J gene TRBJ1-2; the D is unclear. The V gene's germline CDR1 is MNHNS and CDR2 SASEGT. The CDR3 has 16 residues. Deletions cut 0 bases from V and 4 bases from J, with 15 bases between. The CDR3 spells CASSEALRWAAYGYTF. The CDR3 DNA sequence: TGTGCCAGCAGTGAAGCGCTTCGTTGGGCAGCCTATGGCTACACCTTC.

This sequence joins TRBV21-1 and TRBJ2-3; TRBD2, the table's D call, lacks a check against the DNA. TRBV21-1 is a known pseudogene. The CDR3 covers 19 residues. The DNA for the CDR3 is TGTGCCAGCAGCAAAGTGTACCTAGCGGGAACCACTAGCACAGATACGCAGTATTTT. As protein: CASSKVYLAGTTSTDTQYF.

The V gene is TRBV19, the J gene TRBJ1-4; 9 bases are shared with TRBD1. The V gene's germline CDR1 is LNHDA and CDR2 SQIVND (reference sequence). J lost 1 base, V lost 6 bases, and 3 bases had no gene match. CDR3 length: 15 amino acids. CDR3 sequence (DNA): TGTGCCAGTAGAATGACAGGGGGAACTAATGAAAAACTGTTTTTT. Its translation: CASRMTGGTNEKLFF.

The chain combines TRBV4-2 with TRBJ1-2; perhaps TRBD1 as D (5 bases). Germline CDR1 LGHNA, CDR2 YNFKEQ. Trimming stripped 7 bases from V and 6 bases from J, with 18 bases between. The CDR3 is 14 residues long. This CDR3 is CASKRTGGFDGYTF. CDR3 DNA sequence: TGTGCCAGCAAAAGGACCGGGGGATTCGATGGCTACACCTTC.

V usage is TRBV28 and J usage is TRBJ2-2, with 7 bases aligning to TRBD2. CDR1 and CDR2 (germline): MDHEN, SYDVKM. After removal of 6 bases from V and 5 bases from J, the junction contained 9 bases not matched to a gene. This CDR3 region has 15 residues. The CDR3 DNA reads as TGTGCCAGCAGCCGCGCGGGAGATGGGACCGGGGAGCTGTTTTTT. As protein: CASSRAGDGTGELFF.

This chain connects TRBV28 to TRBJ2-2; TRBD2 matches at 10 bases. Germline assignment: CDR1 MDHEN and CDR2 SYDVKM. This CDR3 is built from 15 residues. J was trimmed by 6 bases and V by 4 bases; bases with no gene match: 5. In DNA, the CDR3 is TGTGCCAGCAGTTCAGCGGGAGGGTACGCCGGGGAGCTGTTTTTT. Translation: CASSSAGGYAGELFF.

The chain employs TRBV6-5 and TRBJ1-5; D uncertain. The CDR3 runs to 13 residues. Per germline, CDR1 MNHEY and CDR2 SVGAGI. V gave up 0 bases and J gave up 6 bases, with 6 bases separating them. The CDR3 reads CASSYSSTQPQHF. Written as DNA, the CDR3 is TGTGCCAGCAGTTACTCGAGTACTCAGCCCCAGCATTTT.

The chain has TRBV19 and TRBJ2-1; TRBD2 agrees at 10 bases. V lost 6 bases and J lost 8; bases outside the gene matches: 7. This CDR3 is built from 14 residues. Per germline, CDR1 LNHDA and CDR2 SQIVND (reference sequence). CDR3 residues: CASRYRTSGHEQFF. Here the CDR3 DNA reads TGTGCCAGTAGATATAGGACTAGCGGACATGAGCAGTTCTTC.

This clone has only one observation. This rearrangement joins TRBV4-2 to TRBJ2-3; D remains ambiguous. Trimming cost V 7 bases and J 8 bases, with 10 bases left between them. Germline CDR1 LGHNA, CDR2 YNFKEQ. The length of the CDR3 is 11 residues. The CDR3 nucleotides read TGTGCCAGCACTTCGACGGGTACGCAGTATTTT. Translating it yields CASTSTGTQYF.

The J gene is TRBJ2-6, the V gene TRBV28, with TRBD1 as a possible D gene (5 bases). The CDR3 sequence is 14 residues long. CDR1 is MDHEN, CDR2 SYDVKM, per germline. V lost 7 bases, J lost 4 bases, and 11 bases lay in between. As DNA, the CDR3 is TGTGCCAGCATCCCAGGGTGGGGGGCCAACGTCCTGACTTTC. It is translated as CASIPGWGANVLTF.

The chain couples TRBV19 to TRBJ1-2; 7 bases fit TRBD1. CDR1 is LNHDA, CDR2 SQIVND, per germline (reference sequence). The CDR3 contains 15 residues. V was clipped by 6 bases and J by 8 bases; unmatched bases: 15. The CDR3 sequence is CASSVDRDVIGGYTF. CDR3 bases: TGTGCCAGTAGCGTTGACAGGGATGTTATCGGCGGCTACACCTTC.

The chain combines TRBV4-1 with TRBJ2-3; 12 bases line up with TRBD2. CDR3 size: 19 residues. V lost 2 bases and J lost 1; bases outside the gene matches: 10. The germline V gene has CDR1 MGHRA and CDR2 YSYEKL. The CDR3 region has the DNA TGCGCCAGCAGCCAACTCCAAACGCCTAGCGGGAGGGGCACAGATACGCAGTATTTT. It encodes CASSQLQTPSGRGTDTQYF.

This chain joins TRBV27 and TRBJ2-7, with 9 bases that match TRBD2. V shed 2 bases, J shed 0 bases, and the junction held 5 bases outside the gene matches. Germline-derived CDR1 and CDR2 are MNHEY and SMNVEV (reference sequence). The CDR3 totals 16 residues. CDR3 amino acids: CASSLGPGLASYEQYF. In nucleotides, the CDR3 is TGTGCCAGCAGTTTAGGACCGGGACTAGCCTCCTACGAGCAGTACTTC.

J is TRBJ2-7 and V is TRBV7-2; possibly TRBD1 for D (6 bases). Looked up from germline, CDR1 is SGHTA and CDR2 is FQGNSA. CDR3 length equals 15 residues. The V end was cut by 2 bases, the J end by 4 bases, with 15 bases between. Here the CDR3 DNA reads TGTGCCAGCAGCTTAAGGTACAGGGCGGATTACGAGCAGTACTTC. It specifies CASSLRYRADYEQYF.

This chain uses TRBV28 with TRBJ1-2; maybe TRBD1 (6 bases). Germline V lookup: CDR1 MDHEN, CDR2 SYDVKM. The CDR3 length is 15 residues. The V gene lost 7 bases and the J gene lost 3 bases, with 18 bases spanning the gap. The CDR3 region is CASTFLTGWDYGYTF. The DNA of the CDR3 is TGTGCCAGCACCTTTCTCACAGGGTGGGACTATGGCTACACCTTC.